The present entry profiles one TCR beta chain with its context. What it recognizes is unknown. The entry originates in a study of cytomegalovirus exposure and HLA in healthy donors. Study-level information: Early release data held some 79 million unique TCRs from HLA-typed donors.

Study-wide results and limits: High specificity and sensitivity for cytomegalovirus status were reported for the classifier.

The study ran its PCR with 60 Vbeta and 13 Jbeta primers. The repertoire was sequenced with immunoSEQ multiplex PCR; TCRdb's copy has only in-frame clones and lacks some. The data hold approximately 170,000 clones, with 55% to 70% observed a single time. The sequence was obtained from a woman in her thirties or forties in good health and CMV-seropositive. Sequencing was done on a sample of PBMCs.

The DNA for the CDR3 is TGTGCCAGCAGCTTAGGGAGGCAACTGTTTTTT. Protein: CASSLGRQLFF. V gene TRBV5-8 combines with J gene TRBJ1-4; D uncertain. The V gene's germline CDR1 is SGHTS and CDR2 YDEGEE. This CDR3 spans 11 amino acids. The ends were cut back, 2 bases at V and 12 bases at J, with 8 bases in the middle. Full variable domain (missing parts from reference TRBV5-8 and TRBJ1-4): EAGVTQSPTHLIKTRGQQATLRCSPISGHTSVYWYQQALGLGLQFLLWYDEGEERNRGNFPPRFSGRQFPNYSSELNVNALELEDSALYLCASSLGRQLFFGSGTQLSVL.